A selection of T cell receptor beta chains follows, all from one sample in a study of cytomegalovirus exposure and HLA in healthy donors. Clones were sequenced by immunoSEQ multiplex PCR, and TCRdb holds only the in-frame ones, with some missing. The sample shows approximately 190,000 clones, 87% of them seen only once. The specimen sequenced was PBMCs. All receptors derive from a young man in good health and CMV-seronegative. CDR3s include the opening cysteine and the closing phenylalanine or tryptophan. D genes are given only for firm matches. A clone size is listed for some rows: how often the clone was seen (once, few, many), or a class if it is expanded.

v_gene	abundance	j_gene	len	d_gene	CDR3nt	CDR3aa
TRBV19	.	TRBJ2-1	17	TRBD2	TGTGCCAGTAGGGGGCCTTCGCGGGGGAGCTCCTACAATGAGCAGTTCTTC	CASRGPSRGSSYNEQFF
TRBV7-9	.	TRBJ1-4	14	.	TGTGCCAGCAGCTCAGGACAGCCTAATGAAAAACTGTTTTTT	CASSSGQPNEKLFF
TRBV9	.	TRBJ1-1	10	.	TGTGCCAGCAGCCCGCGGCAAGCTTTCTTT	CASSPRQAFF
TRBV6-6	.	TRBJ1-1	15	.	TGTGCCAGCAGTACGAAGGTCACAGGATTCACTGAAGCTTTCTTT	CASSTKVTGFTEAFF
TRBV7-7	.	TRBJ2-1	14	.	TGTGCTAGCAGCCAAGGGACACTAAACAATGAGCAGTTCTTC	CASSQGTLNNEQFF
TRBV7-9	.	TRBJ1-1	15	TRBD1	TGTGCCAGCAGTCCGCCGGGACAGGGCCCTTTAGAAGCTTTCTTT	CASSPPGQGPLEAFF
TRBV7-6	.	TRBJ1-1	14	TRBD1	TGTGCCAGCAGCTTAACAGGGGGAGGCACTGAAGCTTTCTTT	CASSLTGGGTEAFF
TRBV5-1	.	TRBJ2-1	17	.	TGCGCCAGCAGCTTGGGAGACAGTAACCCCCGGGACAATGAGCAGTTCTTC	CASSLGDSNPRDNEQFF
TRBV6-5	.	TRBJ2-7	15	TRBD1	TGTGCCAGCAGCCAGCCCCGACAGGGGGTATACGAGCAGTACTTC	CASSQPRQGVYEQYF
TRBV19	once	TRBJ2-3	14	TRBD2	TGTGCCAGTAGTACCCTGACTAGCACGGATACGCAGTATTTT	CASSTLTSTDTQYF
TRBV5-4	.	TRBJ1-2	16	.	TGTGCCAGCAGCTCGAGGGGGGGGCCTTCTAACTATGGCTACACCTTC	CASSSRGGPSNYGYTF
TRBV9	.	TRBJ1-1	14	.	TGTGCCAGCAGCGTAGCAGGGGCGAACACTGAAGCTTTCTTT	CASSVAGANTEAFF
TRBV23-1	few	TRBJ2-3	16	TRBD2	TGCGCCAGCAGTCAATCGCCGGGGGGATACACAGATACGCAGTATTTT	CASSQSPGGYTDTQYF
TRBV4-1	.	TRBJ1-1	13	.	TGCGCCAGCAGCCAAGATCGTTTTGTCGGAGCTTTCTTT	CASSQDRFVGAFF
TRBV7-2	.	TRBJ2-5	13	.	TGTGCCAGCAGCTTAAGCACCCAAGAGACCCAGTACTTC	CASSLSTQETQYF
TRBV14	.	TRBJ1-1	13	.	TGTGCCAGCAGCCGGGACACGAACACTGAAGCTTTCTTT	CASSRDTNTEAFF
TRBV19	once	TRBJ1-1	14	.	TGTGCCAGTAGTATTGCCAGGTTGAACACTGAAGCTTTCTTT	CASSIARLNTEAFF
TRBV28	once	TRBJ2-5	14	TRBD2	TGTGCCAGCAGCTCAGCGGGAGGGCCGAGGGAGCAGTACTTC	CASSSAGGPREQYF
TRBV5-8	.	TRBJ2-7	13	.	TGTGCCAGCAGCTTCCTGACAGCCTACGAGCAGTACTTC	CASSFLTAYEQYF
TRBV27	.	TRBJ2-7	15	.	TGTGCCAGCAGTTTATCGGCGGGCCACACCTACGAGCAGTACTTC	CASSLSAGHTYEQYF
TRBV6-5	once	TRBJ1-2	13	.	TGTGCCAGCAGCCGAGGTCGGGGTACCGGGCCCCATTTC	CASSRGRGTGPHF
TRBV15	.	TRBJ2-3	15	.	TGTGCCACCAGCAGAAGTCAGGGGCCGGGAGATACGCAGTATTTT	CATSRSQGPGDTQYF
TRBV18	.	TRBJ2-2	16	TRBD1	TGTGCCAGCTCACCAGGGACAGCATCTAACACCGGGGAGCTGTTTTTT	CASSPGTASNTGELFF
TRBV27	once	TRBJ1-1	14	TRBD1	TGTGCCAGCAGATATACCGGGACAGGGGCTGAAGCTTTCTTT	CASRYTGTGAEAFF
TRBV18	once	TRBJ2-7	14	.	TGTGCCAGCTCACCACCGGAGACAGGGAGGCAGCAGTACTTC	CASSPPETGRQQYF
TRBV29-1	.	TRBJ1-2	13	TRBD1	TGCAGCGTTGAGGGGCAGGGGGTCTATGGCTACACCTTC	CSVEGQGVYGYTF
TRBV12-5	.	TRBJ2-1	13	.	TGTGCTAGTGGTTTTGGGGGGTCCGATGAGCAGTTCTTC	CASGFGGSDEQFF
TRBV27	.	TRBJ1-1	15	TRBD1	TGTGCCAGCAGTATACGGACAGGGAGGGTGTCTGAAGCTTTCTTT	CASSIRTGRVSEAFF
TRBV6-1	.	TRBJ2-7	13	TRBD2	TGTGCCAGCAGAGCGGGGGCCCCCTACGAGCAGTACTTC	CASRAGAPYEQYF
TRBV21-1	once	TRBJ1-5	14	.	TGTGCCAGCAGCACCTCCCGTCTTAATCAGCCCCAGCATTTT	CASSTSRLNQPQHF
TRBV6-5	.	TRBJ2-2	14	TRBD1	TGTGCCAGCAGGAAAAACAGGGGCACCGGGGAGCTGTTTTTT	CASRKNRGTGELFF
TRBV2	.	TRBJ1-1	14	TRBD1	TGTGCCAGCCGACAGGGATCGGGGTCCACTGAAGCTTTCTTT	CASRQGSGSTEAFF
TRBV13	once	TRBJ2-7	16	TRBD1	TGTGCCAGCAGCTTATTCGGGACAGGGGTTTCCTACGAGCAGTACTTC	CASSLFGTGVSYEQYF
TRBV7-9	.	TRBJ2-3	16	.	TGTGCCAGCAGCTCCACCGCTGGGAGACCCGGAGATACGCAGTATTTT	CASSSTAGRPGDTQYF
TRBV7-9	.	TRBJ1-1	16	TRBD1	TGTGCCAGCAGCCCGACGGGACAGGGTCGCGACACTGAAGCTTTCTTT	CASSPTGQGRDTEAFF
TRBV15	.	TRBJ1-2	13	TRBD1	TGTGCCACCAGCAGGGGGACAGGCTTTGGCTACACCTTC	CATSRGTGFGYTF
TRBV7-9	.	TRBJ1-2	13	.	TGTGCCAGCACGAAGGACAATAGGGGGGGCTACACCTTC	CASTKDNRGGYTF
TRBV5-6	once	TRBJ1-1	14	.	TGTGCCAGCAGCTTCGGGACAAGTAACACTGAAGCTTTCTTT	CASSFGTSNTEAFF
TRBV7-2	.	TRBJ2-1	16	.	TGTGCCAGCAGCTTAGGTCATAGAGGCTCCTACAATGAGCAGTTCTTC	CASSLGHRGSYNEQFF
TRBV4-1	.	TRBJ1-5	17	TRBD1	TGCGCCAGCAGCCAACTGGGACAGGGGGGTGGCAATCAGCCCCAGCATTTT	CASSQLGQGGGNQPQHF
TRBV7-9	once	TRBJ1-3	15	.	TGTGCCAGCAGCCCGAAGACTGCCCGAGGAAACACCATATATTTT	CASSPKTARGNTIYF